One sample yielded the 15 T cell receptor beta chains listed below, sequenced in a study of blood T cell repertoires in COVID-19. The repertoire was sequenced with immunoSEQ multiplex PCR; TCRdb's copy has only in-frame clones and lacks some. The repertoire includes 220,000 or so clones, roughly 84% of them detected once, and 2% to 2.5% sits in the top ten. The source material was peripheral blood. These receptors all come from a woman aged 60 to 75 with acute or convalescent COVID-19.

V is TRBV7-2 and J is TRBJ2-5; 9 nucleotides agree with TRBD2. Germline V gives CDR1 SGHTA, CDR2 FQGNSA. The CDR3 loop spans 17 amino acids. V was pared by 1 base and J by 5 bases, with 11 bases of the junction left unmatched. The chain's CDR3 is CASSLGVVAGAGETQYF. CDR3 DNA sequence: TGTGCCAGCAGCTTAGGAGTGGTAGCGGGGGCGGGGGAGACCCAGTACTTC. Combining the CDR3 with reference TRBV7-2 and TRBJ2-5 gives the whole variable domain GAGVSQSPSNKVTEKGKDVELRCDPISGHTALYWYRQSLGQGLEFLIYFQGNSAPDKSGLPSDRFSAERTGGSVSTLTIQRTQQEDSAVYLCASSLGVVAGAGETQYFGPGTRLLVL.

The CDR3 reads CAIRDISLGGYYGYTF. The DNA for the CDR3 is TGTGCCATCAGGGACATAAGCCTTGGGGGCTACTATGGCTACACCTTC. The chain is built from TRBV10-3 and TRBJ1-2, with D possibly being TRBD1 (6 bases). The CDR3 spans 16 residues. Between the trimmed V and J ends, which lost 6 bases and 3 bases, there was a span of 20 bases. CDR1 and CDR2 (germline): ENHRY, SYGVKD.

This clone was observed a handful of times. This rearrangement joins TRBV4-3 to TRBJ2-7, with D uncertain. CDR1 and CDR2 (germline): LGHNA, YSLEER. The CDR3 covers 15 residues. Trimming stripped 0 bases from V and 1 base from J, with 10 bases between. The CDR3 DNA follows: TGCGCCAGCAGCCAAGATCGAATTGCGTCCTACGAGCAGTACTTC. Amino acid sequence: CASSQDRIASYEQYF.

The chain recombines TRBV6-5 with TRBJ1-6, with 7 bases fitting TRBD1. J was trimmed by 10 bases and V by 6 bases; bases with no gene match: 9. Germline V CDR1 and CDR2: MNHEY, SVGAGI. The length of the CDR3 is 14 residues. This CDR3 reads CASSPGTARSPLHF. Here the CDR3 DNA reads TGTGCCAGCAGCCCCGGGACAGCGAGATCACCCCTCCACTTT.

This chain links TRBV3-1 (or the pseudogene TRBV3-2) with TRBJ2-3; the match to TRBD2 covers 10 bases. From germline, CDR1 is LGHDT and CDR2 YNNKEL (reference sequence). The CDR3 contains 17 residues. Unmatched junction bases numbered 8, after V lost 4 bases and J lost 1 base. CDR3 nucleotides: TGTGCCAGCAGCCTAGCGGGGGGATTCTCGCGCACAGATACGCAGTATTTT. Amino acids: CASSLAGGFSRTDTQYF.

This rearrangement joins TRBV3-1 (or the pseudogene TRBV3-2) to TRBJ1-3; D is ambiguous. Trimming shortened V by 4 bases and J by 6 bases, and 13 bases separated the two germline ends. In germline, CDR1 is LGHDT, CDR2 YNNKEL (reference sequence). The CDR3 totals 14 residues. The CDR3 here is CASSPLGGENTIYF. The CDR3, as DNA: TGTGCCAGCAGCCCATTAGGAGGAGAAAACACCATATATTTT.

The chain couples TRBV6-6 to TRBJ2-1, with 8 bases identical to TRBD1. CDR3 length equals 15 residues. In germline, CDR1 is MNHNY, CDR2 SVGAGI (reference sequence). J lost 7 bases, V lost 5 bases, and 10 bases had no gene match. The CDR3, as DNA: TGTGCCAGCAGTCTCGGACAGGGAATGTGGAATGAGCAGTTCTTC. Its protein product is CASSLGQGMWNEQFF.

The CDR3 is CASSLVNLRGREQYF. CDR3 nucleotides: TGTGCCAGCAGCTTGGTGAATTTAAGGGGGCGCGAGCAGTACTTC. The chain combines TRBV5-5 with TRBJ2-7; TRBD1 agrees at 7 bases. V gave up 0 bases and J gave up 6 bases; unmatched junction bases: 9. The CDR3 is 15 amino acids. Germline V lookup: CDR1 SGHKS, CDR2 YYEKEE (reference sequence).

This clone has a handful of counts. The chain combines TRBV12-3 or TRBV12-4 with TRBJ1-3; no clear D gene. This CDR3 contains 13 residues. Trimming pared 6 bases from V and 2 bases from J, leaving 8 bases between. The CDR3 nucleotides are TGTGCCAGCAGCCCGTCTACTGGAAACACCATATATTTT. Its translation: CASSPSTGNTIYF.

The chain couples TRBV10-3 to TRBJ1-1; 8 nucleotides line up with TRBD1. Germline lookup yields CDR1 ENHRY and CDR2 SYGVKD. With V trimmed by 6 bases and J by 0 bases, 9 bases remained unmatched. The length of the CDR3 is 16 residues. CDR3 protein: CAIRPAGGLMNTEAFF. The CDR3 nucleotides read TGTGCCATCAGGCCCGCAGGGGGCCTCATGAACACTGAAGCTTTCTTT.

The rearrangement links TRBV7-6 to TRBJ1-3, with 7 bases lining up with TRBD1. Germline V lookup: CDR1 SGHVS, CDR2 FNYEAQ. The CDR3 spans 17 residues. V trimming: 2 bases; J trimming: 0 bases; junction bases outside the gene matches: 7. The CDR3 sequence is CASSLFRSGGSGNTIYF. Written as DNA, the CDR3 is TGTGCCAGCAGCTTATTCCGTTCAGGGGGCTCTGGAAACACCATATATTTT.

The J gene is TRBJ2-1, the V gene TRBV19; D gene uncertain. Germline CDR1 and CDR2: LNHDA and SQIVND (reference sequence). Trimming removed 4 bases from V and 5 bases from J, with 9 bases in between. The CDR3 is 13 amino acids. The CDR3 DNA reads as TGTGCCAGTAGTACTCAGAAGAACAATGAGCAGTTCTTC. Encoded protein: CASSTQKNNEQFF.

This sequence joins TRBV28 and TRBJ1-5, with unresolved D. The CDR3 covers 15 residues. V lost 7 bases and J lost 7, with 20 bases in between. Germline V lookup: CDR1 MDHEN, CDR2 SYDVKM. CDR3 sequence reads: CASIQEGVGKQPQHF. For the CDR3, the DNA is TGTGCCAGCATTCAGGAAGGTGTCGGGAAGCAGCCCCAGCATTTT. Filled out from reference TRBV28 and TRBJ1-5, the complete variable domain reads DVKVTQSSRYLVKRTGEKVFLECVQDMDHENMFWYRQDPGLGLRLIYFSYDVKMKEKGDIPEGYSVSREKKERFSLILESASTNQTSMYLCASIQEGVGKQPQHFGDGTRLSIL.

This sequence joins TRBV29-1 and TRBJ1-2, with TRBD1 matching 7 bases. CDR1 is SQVTM, CDR2 ANQGSEA, per germline. After removal of 8 bases from V and 4 bases from J, the junction contained 16 bases not matched to a gene. This CDR3 has 15 amino acids. The CDR3 loop reads CSPGTASSGVYGYTF. The CDR3 DNA follows: TGCAGCCCCGGGACAGCGTCCTCGGGCGTCTATGGCTACACCTTC.

V is TRBV2 and J is TRBJ1-1; D ambiguous. The CDR3 sequence is 10 residues long. Trimming cost V 8 bases and J 10 bases, with 11 bases left between them. Looked up from germline, CDR1 is SNHLY and CDR2 is FYNNEI. The CDR3 region has the DNA TGTGCCAGCCTAATTGAGGGAGCTTTCTTT. Its protein product is CASLIEGAFF.